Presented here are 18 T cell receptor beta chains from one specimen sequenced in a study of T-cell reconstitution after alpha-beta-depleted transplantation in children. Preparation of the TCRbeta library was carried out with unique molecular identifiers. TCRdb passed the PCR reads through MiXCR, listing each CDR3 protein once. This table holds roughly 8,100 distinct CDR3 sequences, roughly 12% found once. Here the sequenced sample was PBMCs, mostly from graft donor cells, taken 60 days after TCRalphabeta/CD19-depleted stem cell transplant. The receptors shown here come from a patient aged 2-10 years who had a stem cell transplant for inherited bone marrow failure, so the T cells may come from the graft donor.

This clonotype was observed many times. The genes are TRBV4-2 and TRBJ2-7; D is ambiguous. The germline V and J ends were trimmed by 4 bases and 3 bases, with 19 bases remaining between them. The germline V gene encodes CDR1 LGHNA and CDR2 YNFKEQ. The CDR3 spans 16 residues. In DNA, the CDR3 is TGTGCCAGCAGCCCCAACATTCGACTCGATCTCTACGAGCAGTACTTC. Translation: CASSPNIRLDLYEQYF.

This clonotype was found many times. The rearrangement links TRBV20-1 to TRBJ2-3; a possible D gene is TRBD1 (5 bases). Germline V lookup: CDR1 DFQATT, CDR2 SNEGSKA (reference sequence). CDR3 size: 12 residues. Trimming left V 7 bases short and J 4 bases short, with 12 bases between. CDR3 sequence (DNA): TGCAGTGTCCCAGGGCTCCCAGATACGCAGTATTTT. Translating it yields CSVPGLPDTQYF.

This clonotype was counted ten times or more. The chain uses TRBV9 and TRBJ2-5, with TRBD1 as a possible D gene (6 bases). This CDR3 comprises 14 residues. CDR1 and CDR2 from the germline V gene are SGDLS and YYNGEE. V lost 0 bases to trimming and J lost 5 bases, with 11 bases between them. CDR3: CASSVAWQGETQYF. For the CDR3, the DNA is TGTGCCAGCAGCGTAGCGTGGCAGGGGGAGACCCAGTACTTC.

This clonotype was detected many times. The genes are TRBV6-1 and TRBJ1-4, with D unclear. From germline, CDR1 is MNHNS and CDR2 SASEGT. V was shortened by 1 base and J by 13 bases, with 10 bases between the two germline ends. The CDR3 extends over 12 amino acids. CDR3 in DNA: TGTGCCAGCAGTGAAGGTCCGGGGAGACTGTTTTTT. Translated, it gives CASSEGPGRLFF.

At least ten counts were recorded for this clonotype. The CDR3 DNA is TGTGCCAGCAGTTATTTCGCAGGGAAGGGTTCACCCCTCCACTTT. Its translation: CASSYFAGKGSPLHF. The genes are TRBV6-5 and TRBJ1-6, with D tentatively TRBD1 (5 bases). Germline V lookup: CDR1 MNHEY, CDR2 SVGAGI. Trimming shortened V by 3 bases and J by 9 bases, and 15 bases separated the two germline ends. CDR3 length: 15 residues.

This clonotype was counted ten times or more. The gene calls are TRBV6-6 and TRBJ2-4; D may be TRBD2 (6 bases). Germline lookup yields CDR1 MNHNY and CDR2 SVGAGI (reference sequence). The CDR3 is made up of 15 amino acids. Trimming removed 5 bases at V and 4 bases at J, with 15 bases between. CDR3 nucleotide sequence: TGTGCCAGCAGTCCGTACCCGGGAGCAAAAAACATTCAGTACTTC. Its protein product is CASSPYPGAKNIQYF.

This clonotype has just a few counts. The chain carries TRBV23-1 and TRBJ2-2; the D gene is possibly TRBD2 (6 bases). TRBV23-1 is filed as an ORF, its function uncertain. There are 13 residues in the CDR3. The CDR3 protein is CAAGYFITGELFF. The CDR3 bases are TGCGCAGCGGGCTACTTCATCACCGGGGAGCTGTTTTTT.

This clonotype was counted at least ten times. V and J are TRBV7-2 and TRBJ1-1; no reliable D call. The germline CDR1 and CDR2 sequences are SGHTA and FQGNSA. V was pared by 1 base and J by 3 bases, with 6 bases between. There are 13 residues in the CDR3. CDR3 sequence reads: CASSLGRYTEAFF. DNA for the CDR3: TGTGCCAGCAGCTTAGGGAGGTACACTGAAGCTTTCTTT. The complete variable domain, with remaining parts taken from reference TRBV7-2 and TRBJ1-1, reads GAGVSQSPSNKVTEKGKDVELRCDPISGHTALYWYRQSLGQGLEFLIYFQGNSAPDKSGLPSDRFSAERTGGSVSTLTIQRTQQEDSAVYLCASSLGRYTEAFFGQGTRLTVV.

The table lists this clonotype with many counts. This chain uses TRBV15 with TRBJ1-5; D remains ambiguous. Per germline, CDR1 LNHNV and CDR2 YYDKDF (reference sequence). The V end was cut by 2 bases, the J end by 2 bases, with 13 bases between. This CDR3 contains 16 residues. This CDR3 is CATSRRRTGGNQPQHF. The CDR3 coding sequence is TGTGCCACCAGCAGACGGAGGACCGGAGGCAATCAGCCCCAGCATTTT.

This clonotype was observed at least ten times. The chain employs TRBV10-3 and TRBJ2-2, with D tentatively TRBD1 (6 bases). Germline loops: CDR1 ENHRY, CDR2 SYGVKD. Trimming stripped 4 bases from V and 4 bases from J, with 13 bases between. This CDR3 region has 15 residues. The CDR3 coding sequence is TGTGCCATCAGTGCCACAGGGACGTTCACCGGGGAGCTGTTTTTT. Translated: CAISATGTFTGELFF.

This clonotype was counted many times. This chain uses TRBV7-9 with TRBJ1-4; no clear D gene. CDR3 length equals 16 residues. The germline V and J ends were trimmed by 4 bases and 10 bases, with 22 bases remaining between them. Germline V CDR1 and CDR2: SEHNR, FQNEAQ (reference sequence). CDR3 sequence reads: CASSSRRILSSRKLFF. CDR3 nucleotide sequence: TGTGCCAGCAGCTCTCGACGCATTCTTTCCAGTCGAAAACTGTTTTTT.

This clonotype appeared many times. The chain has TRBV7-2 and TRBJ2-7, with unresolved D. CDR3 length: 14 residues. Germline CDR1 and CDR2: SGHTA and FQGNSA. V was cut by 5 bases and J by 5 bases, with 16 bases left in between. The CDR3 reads CASSPILGVHEQYF. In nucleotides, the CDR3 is TGTGCCAGCAGCCCGATTCTTGGGGTCCACGAGCAGTACTTC.

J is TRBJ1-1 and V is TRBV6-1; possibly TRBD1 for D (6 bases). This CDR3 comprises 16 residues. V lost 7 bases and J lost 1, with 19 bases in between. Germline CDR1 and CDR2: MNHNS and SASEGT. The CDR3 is CASTENREWGNTEAFF. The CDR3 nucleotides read TGTGCCAGCACCGAAAACAGGGAGTGGGGGAACACTGAAGCTTTCTTT.

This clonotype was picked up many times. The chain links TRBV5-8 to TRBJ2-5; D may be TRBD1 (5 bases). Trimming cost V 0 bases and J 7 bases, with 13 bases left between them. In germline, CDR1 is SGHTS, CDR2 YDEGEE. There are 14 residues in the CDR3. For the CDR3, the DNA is TGTGCCAGCAGCTTGGGGCAGGGAATGGTGACCCAGTACTTC. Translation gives CASSLGQGMVTQYF.

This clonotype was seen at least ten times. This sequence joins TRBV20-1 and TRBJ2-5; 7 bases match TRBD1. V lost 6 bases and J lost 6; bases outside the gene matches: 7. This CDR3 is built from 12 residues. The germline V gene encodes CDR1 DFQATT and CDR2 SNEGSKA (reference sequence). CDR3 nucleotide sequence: TGCAGTGCAACAACGGGACAGAAGACCCAGTACTTC. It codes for CSATTGQKTQYF.

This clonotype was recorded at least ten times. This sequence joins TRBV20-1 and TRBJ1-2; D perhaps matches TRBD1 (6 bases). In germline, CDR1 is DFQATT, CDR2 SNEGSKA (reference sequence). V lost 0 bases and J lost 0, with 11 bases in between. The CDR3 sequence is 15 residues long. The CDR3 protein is CSAREWGAANYGYTF. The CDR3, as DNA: TGCAGTGCTAGAGAATGGGGGGCGGCTAACTATGGCTACACCTTC.

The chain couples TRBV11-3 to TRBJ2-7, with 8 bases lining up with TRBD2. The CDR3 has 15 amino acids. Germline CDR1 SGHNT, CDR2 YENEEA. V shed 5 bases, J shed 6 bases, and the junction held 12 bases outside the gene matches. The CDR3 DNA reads TGTGCCAGCAGCCTCGGACTAGCTCCTGCTGGCGAGCAGTACTTC. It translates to CASSLGLAPAGEQYF.

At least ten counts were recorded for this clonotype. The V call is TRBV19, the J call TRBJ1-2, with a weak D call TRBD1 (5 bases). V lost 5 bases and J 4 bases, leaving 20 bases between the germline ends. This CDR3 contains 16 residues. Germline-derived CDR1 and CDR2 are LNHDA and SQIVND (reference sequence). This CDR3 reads CASSALLGERRYGYTF. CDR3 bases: TGTGCCAGTAGTGCCCTATTGGGGGAGAGGCGCTATGGCTACACCTTC. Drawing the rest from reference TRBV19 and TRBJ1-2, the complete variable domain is DGGITQSPKYLFRKEGQNVTLSCEQNLNHDAMYWYRQDPGQGLRLIYYSQIVNDFQKGDIAEGYSVSREKKESFPLTVTSAQKNPTAFYLCASSALLGERRYGYTFGSGTRLTVV.